This T cell receptor beta chain was observed in a study of CD8+CD57+ T cells in acquired aplastic anemia. About the study: Roughly 10.8 million reads were obtained on average for healthy donor CD4+ cells.

This clonotype was seen many times. The CDR3 totals 14 residues. Trimming cost V 6 bases and J 3 bases, with 15 bases left between them. Per the germline V gene, CDR1 is SGHTA and CDR2 is FQGNSA. Investigators profiled TCR beta VDJ and CDR3 from genomic DNA template. TCRdb itself ran the reads through MiXCR, one entry per CDR3 protein. The data hold some 120,000 distinct CDR3 sequences, with about 48% observed a single time. Sequencing input: sorted CD4+, CD8+, or CD8+CD57+ T cells (not recorded which) from PBMCs. The gene calls are TRBV7-2 and TRBJ2-7; TRBD2 might be the D (6 bases). The TCR comes from a human donor in good health, serving as a control. The CDR3 loop reads CASREPGLGYEQYF. The CDR3 nucleotides are TGTGCCAGCAGGGAACCGGGACTGGGCTACGAGCAGTACTTC.